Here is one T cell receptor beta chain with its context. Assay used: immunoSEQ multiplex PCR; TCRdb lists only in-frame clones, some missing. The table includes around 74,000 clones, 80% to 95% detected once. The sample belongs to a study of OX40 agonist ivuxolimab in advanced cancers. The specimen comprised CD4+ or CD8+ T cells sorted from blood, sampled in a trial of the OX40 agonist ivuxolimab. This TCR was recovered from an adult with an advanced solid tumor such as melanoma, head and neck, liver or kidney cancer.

CDR3 sequence reads: CASSSPGQGNYGYTF. CDR3 sequence (DNA): TGTGCCAGCAGCTCGCCAGGACAGGGAAACTATGGCTACACCTTC. J is TRBJ1-2 and V is TRBV7-9, with 8 bases fitting TRBD1. The CDR3 is made up of 15 amino acids. The germline gives CDR1 SEHNR, CDR2 FQNEAQ (reference sequence). V was clipped by 4 bases and J by 2 bases; unmatched bases: 6.